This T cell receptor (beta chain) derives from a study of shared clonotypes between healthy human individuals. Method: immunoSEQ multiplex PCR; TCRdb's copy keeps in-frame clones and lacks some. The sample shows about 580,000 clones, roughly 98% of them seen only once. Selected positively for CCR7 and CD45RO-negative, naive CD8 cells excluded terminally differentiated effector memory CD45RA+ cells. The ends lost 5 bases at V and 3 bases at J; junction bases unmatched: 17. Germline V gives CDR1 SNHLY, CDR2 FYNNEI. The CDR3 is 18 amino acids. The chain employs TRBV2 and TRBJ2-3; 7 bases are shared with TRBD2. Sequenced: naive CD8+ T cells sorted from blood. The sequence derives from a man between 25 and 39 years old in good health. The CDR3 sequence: CASSIPGGFREDTDTQYF. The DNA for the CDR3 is TGTGCCAGCAGTATCCCGGGAGGCTTCCGGGAGGATACAGATACGCAGTATTTT. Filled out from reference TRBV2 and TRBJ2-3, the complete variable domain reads EPEVTQTPSHQVTQMGQEVILRCVPISNHLYFYWYRQILGQKVEFLVSFYNNEISEKSEIFDDQFSVERPDGSNFTLKIRSTKLEDSAMYFCASSIPGGFREDTDTQYFGPGTRLTVL.